Shown below are 23 T cell receptor beta chains from a single sample sequenced in a study of T cells after yellow fever vaccination. Via MiXCR, TCRdb re-called the 5' RACE reads, giving one row per CDR3 protein. Altogether about 500,000 distinct CDR3 sequences are present, around 16% being singletons, with the ten largest covering 15% to 20%. The material sequenced was PBMCs, taken about 5 days after the first yellow fever vaccination. Every receptor here comes from a man aged 18 to 29 who received the YFV17D yellow fever vaccine.

The chain couples TRBV6-5 to TRBJ1-6; TRBD1 is a possible D gene (6 bases). CDR3 length: 12 amino acids. The germline V gene encodes CDR1 MNHEY and CDR2 SVGAGI. With 10 bases removed from V and 5 bases from J, the gap between germline ends came to 9 bases. The CDR3 bases are TGTGCCACATGGGACAATAATTCACCCCTCCACTTT. It specifies CATWDNNSPLHF.

The chain employs TRBV5-1 and TRBJ2-1; perhaps TRBD2 as D (5 bases). With 4 bases removed from V and 10 bases from J, the gap between germline ends came to 12 bases. The germline gives CDR1 SGHRS, CDR2 YFSETQ. This CDR3 has 12 residues. The CDR3 is CASSVAGREQFF. In DNA form, the CDR3 reads TGCGCCAGCAGCGTGGCGGGCAGAGAGCAGTTCTTC.

This clonotype is termed medium-sized. The V gene is TRBV27, the J gene TRBJ1-6; D perhaps matches TRBD1 (5 bases). V was pared by 10 bases and J by 0 bases, with 13 bases between. Germline loops: CDR1 MNHEY, CDR2 SMNVEV (reference sequence). The CDR3 contains 15 residues. The CDR3 loop is CATGGKASYNSPLHF. The DNA of the CDR3 is TGTGCCACGGGGGGGAAAGCCTCCTATAATTCACCCCTCCACTTT.

In this sample, this clonotype turned up a few times. This chain links TRBV7-9 with TRBJ2-1; 13 nucleotides align to TRBD2. Germline CDR1 and CDR2: SEHNR and FQNEAQ (reference sequence). J lost 3 bases, V lost 5 bases, and 4 bases had no gene match. This CDR3 is 16 amino acids long. In DNA, the CDR3 is TGTGCCAGCAGCGGGGGGACTAGCGGGGTCTACAATGAGCAGTTCTTC. This sequence encodes CASSGGTSGVYNEQFF. The complete variable domain, with remaining parts taken from reference TRBV7-9 and TRBJ2-1, reads DTGVSQNPRHKITKRGQNVTFRCDPISEHNRLYWYRQTLGQGPEFLTYFQNEAQLEKSRLLSDRFSAERPKGSFSTLEIQRTEQGDSAMYLCASSGGTSGVYNEQFFGPGTRLTVL.

This clonotype has a handful of counts. This chain connects TRBV7-2 to TRBJ1-2; D remains ambiguous. V gave up 7 bases and J gave up 4 bases, with 10 bases separating them. This CDR3 contains 12 residues. Germline loops: CDR1 SGHTA, CDR2 FQGNSA. CDR3 in DNA: TGTGCCAGCACCACAGACTCCTATGGCTACACCTTC. This codes for CASTTDSYGYTF.

The table lists this clonotype with a few counts. The rearrangement joins TRBV29-1 to TRBJ2-4, with D unresolved. The CDR3 covers 9 residues. Germline CDR1 reads SQVTM; CDR2 reads ANQGSEA. Between the trimmed V and J ends, which lost 3 bases and 9 bases, there was a span of 3 bases. The CDR3 nucleotides read TGCAGCGTTGATAGCATTCAGTACTTC. Amino acid sequence: CSVDSIQYF.

J is TRBJ1-1 and V is TRBV6-1; 10 positions agree with TRBD1. CDR1 is MNHNS and CDR2 is SASEGT in the germline V gene. This CDR3 is built from 18 residues. V shed 6 bases and J 4 bases; nucleotides not matched to a gene: 17. The CDR3 DNA is TGTGCCAGCAGGACCCCGGGACAGGGGATCGTGGGAAGCACTGAAGCTTTCTTT. Translating it yields CASRTPGQGIVGSTEAFF.

Only a few counts were recorded for this clonotype. V is TRBV18 and J is TRBJ2-7, with 7 bases matching TRBD1. Trimming removed 6 bases from V and 4 bases from J; junction bases left unmatched: 9. CDR1 is KGHSH and CDR2 is LQKENI in the germline V gene. This CDR3 spans 14 amino acids. The CDR3 bases are TGTGCCAGCTCGGCCGCAGGGGGATCGTACGAGCAGTACTTC. Protein sequence: CASSAAGGSYEQYF. Combining the CDR3 with reference TRBV18 and TRBJ2-7 gives the whole variable domain NAGVMQNPRHLVRRRGQEARLRCSPMKGHSHVYWYRQLPEEGLKFMVYLQKENIIDESGMPKERFSAEFPKEGPSILRIQQVVRGDSAAYFCASSAAGGSYEQYFGPGTRLTVT.

This clonotype was seen only a few times. J is TRBJ1-2 and V is TRBV4-3; D is unresolved. CDR1 and CDR2 from the germline V gene are LGHNA and YSLEER. Trimming left V 0 bases short and J 14 bases short, with 13 bases between. This CDR3 region has 12 residues. DNA of the CDR3: TGCGCCAGCAGCCAAGATAGGGTAGTGCGGACCTTC. Amino acids: CASSQDRVVRTF.

The chain uses TRBV10-3 and TRBJ1-6, with D maybe TRBD1 (5 bases). The ends were cut back, 0 bases at V and 8 bases at J, with 14 bases in the middle. The CDR3 runs 16 residues. Per germline, CDR1 ENHRY and CDR2 SYGVKD. For the CDR3, the DNA is TGTGCCATCAGTGAGTCAGTGGTGAGGGGCGATTCACCCCTCCACTTT. Encoded protein: CAISESVVRGDSPLHF.

This clonotype was detected only a few times. V usage is TRBV3-1 and J usage is TRBJ2-1; D remains unclear. Germline V gene lookup returns CDR1 LGHDT and CDR2 YNNKEL (reference sequence). Trimming removed 5 bases at V and 5 bases at J, with 10 bases between. The CDR3 is made up of 13 amino acids. This CDR3 reads CASSSGRNNEQFF. CDR3 bases: TGTGCCAGCAGCTCTGGACGGAACAATGAGCAGTTCTTC.

The CDR3: CASSFGGEVTEAFF. CDR3 nucleotide sequence: TGTGCCAGCAGCTTCGGAGGGGAGGTTACTGAAGCTTTCTTT. The gene calls are TRBV7-2 and TRBJ1-1, with a weak D call TRBD1 (5 bases). The CDR3 covers 14 residues. Per germline, CDR1 SGHTA and CDR2 FQGNSA. V lost 3 bases and J lost 5, with 13 bases in between.

The chain recombines TRBV5-1 with TRBJ2-5; 7 positions agree with TRBD2. V was clipped by 0 bases and J by 3 bases; unmatched bases: 2. CDR1 and CDR2 (germline): SGHRS, YFSETQ. This CDR3 is 14 amino acids long. Here the CDR3 reads CASSLERGEETQYF. The CDR3 DNA reads TGCGCCAGCAGCTTGGAGCGGGGAGAAGAGACCCAGTACTTC.

This clonotype was seen only a few times. The rearrangement joins TRBV5-4 to TRBJ1-1; D ambiguous. The length of the CDR3 is 12 residues. The germline gives CDR1 SGHNT, CDR2 YYREEE (reference sequence). The germline V and J ends were trimmed by 2 bases and 7 bases, with 9 bases remaining between them. CDR3 in DNA: TGTGCCAGCAGCTTTTCCGACAATGAAGCTTTCTTT. Residues: CASSFSDNEAFF.

This clonotype was seen more than once but under ten times. This chain uses TRBV12-3 or TRBV12-4 with TRBJ2-3; TRBD2 is a possible D gene (6 bases). The length of the CDR3 is 16 residues. Deletions cut 7 bases from V and 6 bases from J, with 23 bases between. This CDR3 reads CASISRGTGSGDTQYF. The CDR3 DNA reads as TGTGCCAGCATTTCTCGAGGGACTGGCTCAGGGGATACGCAGTATTTT.

This clonotype was counted only a few times. The chain carries TRBV18 and TRBJ2-7; a weak D match, TRBD1 (5 bases). Germline V gene data show CDR1 as KGHSH and CDR2 as LQKENI. This CDR3 spans 13 amino acids. Trimming took 2 bases from V and 2 from J, leaving 7 bases between them. CDR3 in amino acids: CASSPETAYEQYF. CDR3 DNA: TGTGCCAGCTCACCAGAGACAGCCTACGAGCAGTACTTC.

The J gene is TRBJ2-5, the V gene TRBV6-1; D is tentatively TRBD1 or TRBD2 (5 bases each). The germline V gene has CDR1 MNHNS and CDR2 SASEGT. Between the trimmed V and J ends, which lost 7 bases and 5 bases, there was a span of 20 bases. CDR3 size: 15 residues. The DNA of the CDR3 is TGTGCCAGCACCGAATTCGGGGCCAGTGTCGAGACCCAGTACTTC. Amino acids: CASTEFGASVETQYF.

This clonotype was observed a handful of times. The genes are TRBV5-1 and TRBJ1-1, with 9 nucleotides matching TRBD1. The CDR3 has 15 residues. V shed 3 bases and J 3 bases; nucleotides not matched to a gene: 6. CDR1 and CDR2 from the germline V gene are SGHRS and YFSETQ. CDR3 residues: CASSSDRGWDTEAFF. The CDR3 region has the DNA TGCGCCAGCAGCTCGGACAGGGGTTGGGACACTGAAGCTTTCTTT.

The chain employs TRBV11-2 and TRBJ2-2; D is perhaps TRBD1 (6 bases). The germline gives CDR1 SGHAT, CDR2 FQNNGV. V was shortened by 6 bases and J by 7 bases, with 12 bases between the two germline ends. CDR3 length: 13 amino acids. CDR3 sequence (DNA): TGTGCCAGCAGGTCAGGGGTAGGCGGGGAGCTGTTTTTT. It specifies CASRSGVGGELFF.

This clonotype was counted only a few times. The chain joins TRBV5-1 to TRBJ1-2; D gene ambiguous. The CDR3 loop spans 16 amino acids. The germline V gene has CDR1 SGHRS and CDR2 YFSETQ. With 0 bases removed from V and 0 bases from J, the gap between germline ends came to 12 bases. CDR3 in DNA: TGCGCCAGCAGCTTGGAAGGCGGGGTTTCTAACTATGGCTACACCTTC. It translates to CASSLEGGVSNYGYTF.

The chain couples TRBV7-2 to TRBJ1-1; D is uncertain. This CDR3 has 14 residues. Trimming removed 3 bases at V and 4 bases at J, with 12 bases between. The germline gives CDR1 SGHTA, CDR2 FQGNSA. The CDR3 DNA reads as TGTGCCAGCAGCTTGGCACGTTGGCCCACTGAAGCTTTCTTT. It codes for CASSLARWPTEAFF.

V is TRBV27 and J is TRBJ1-6; D unresolved. The CDR3 contains 16 residues. V was clipped by 3 bases and J by 7 bases, with 16 bases between them. CDR1 and CDR2 from the germline V gene are MNHEY and SMNVEV (reference sequence). For the CDR3, the DNA is TGTGCCAGCAGTTTCGCGGCCTCCGGAGGGAATTCACCCCTCCACTTT. Translation gives CASSFAASGGNSPLHF.

The table lists this clonotype with a few counts. V gene TRBV12-3 or TRBV12-4 combines with J gene TRBJ1-5; perhaps TRBD1 as D (5 bases). The CDR3 has 15 amino acids. Trimming took off 5 bases at V and 6 bases at J, with 17 bases between the two ends. CDR3: CASSDTGTESQPQHF. CDR3 coding DNA: TGTGCCAGCAGTGATACCGGGACGGAGAGTCAGCCCCAGCATTTT.